What follows are 25 T cell receptor beta chains derived from one specimen sequenced in a study of blood T cells in healthy people across ages. PCR was performed a second time for about 7 to 12 cycles using a sample-barcoded 5' primer and a J-beta primer mix. Each CDR3 protein gets one entry after TCRdb re-called the 5' RACE reads with MiXCR. The table lists some 920,000 distinct CDR3 sequences, roughly 51% of them singletons. The sample comprised blood. The receptors shown here come from a woman aged 55-69 years in good health.

This clonotype has just one count. The chain links TRBV13 to TRBJ2-1, with unresolved D. Germline loops: CDR1 PRHDT, CDR2 FYEKMQ (reference sequence). The CDR3 is 14 amino acids. V was trimmed by 2 bases and J by 5 bases, leaving 10 bases between them. CDR3 DNA: TGTGCCAGCAGCTTAAGCTGGATCGACAATGAGCAGTTCTTC. It encodes CASSLSWIDNEQFF.

V and J are TRBV9 and TRBJ1-2; D possibly corresponds to TRBD1 (6 bases). Between the trimmed V and J ends, which lost 2 bases and 3 bases, there was a span of 17 bases. Germline V gives CDR1 SGDLS, CDR2 YYNGEE. The CDR3 runs 16 residues. CDR3 DNA sequence: TGTGCCAGCAGCGTCCACAGGGTAACCGTTGACTATGGCTACACCTTC. Translating gives CASSVHRVTVDYGYTF.

This clonotype was seen at least ten times. This chain's CDR3 is CASSFGLNYEQYF. CDR3 nucleotide sequence: TGTGCCAGCAGCTTCGGACTCAACTACGAGCAGTACTTC. V and J are TRBV7-2 and TRBJ2-7; the D gene is possibly TRBD2 (5 bases). V shed 3 bases and J shed 3 bases, with 9 bases lying between them. The length of the CDR3 is 13 residues. In germline, CDR1 is SGHTA, CDR2 FQGNSA.

This clonotype has just a few counts. The rearrangement joins TRBV6-1 to TRBJ1-1; no clear D gene. Germline CDR1 and CDR2: MNHNS and SASEGT. V lost 7 bases to trimming and J lost 1 base, with 13 bases between them. The CDR3 runs to 14 residues. The CDR3: CASNYGPENTEAFF. CDR3 DNA sequence: TGTGCCAGCAATTATGGGCCTGAGAACACTGAAGCTTTCTTT.

The V call is TRBV28, the J call TRBJ2-5; 9 bases line up with TRBD2. The J call may not be correct, given that the DNA end is closer to TRBJ2-7. This CDR3 comprises 12 residues. Germline CDR1 is MDHEN and CDR2 is SYDVKM. CDR3 protein: CASKLAGHEQYF. CDR3 sequence (DNA): TGTGCCAGCAAACTAGCGGGCCACGAGCAGTACTTC.

The gene calls are TRBV7-6 and TRBJ2-3; D gene ambiguous. The CDR3 sequence is 15 residues long. Germline CDR1 reads SGHVS; CDR2 reads FNYEAQ. Trimming took 3 bases from V and 2 from J, leaving 12 bases between them. CDR3 amino acids: CASSFMPAATDTQYF. The CDR3 nucleotides are TGTGCCAGCAGCTTCATGCCGGCAGCCACAGATACGCAGTATTTT.

This clonotype was counted a few times. The rearrangement links TRBV20-1 to TRBJ2-7; D possibly uses TRBD1 or TRBD2 (6 bases each). The germline gives CDR1 DFQATT, CDR2 SNEGSKA (reference sequence). V shed 2 bases and J shed 4 bases, with 15 bases lying between them. The CDR3 sequence is 14 residues long. CDR3 nucleotides: TGCAGTGCTAGACCGGGGTTAGGGGGGTACGAGCAGTACTTC. Protein: CSARPGLGGYEQYF.

The CDR3 DNA sequence: TGTGCCACCAGCGACGCAGGGTTTGGACAGCCCCAGCATTTT. This translates into CATSDAGFGQPQHF. This sequence joins TRBV15 and TRBJ1-5, with D tentatively TRBD1 (5 bases). The CDR3 has 14 amino acids. Per the germline V gene, CDR1 is LNHNV and CDR2 is YYDKDF (reference sequence). V shed 5 bases and J shed 7 bases, with 15 bases lying between them.

The chain combines TRBV5-6 with TRBJ2-1; TRBD2 matches at 13 bases. CDR1 is SGHDT and CDR2 is YYEEEE in the germline V gene. After removal of 2 bases from V and 8 bases from J, the junction contained 7 bases not matched to a gene. The CDR3 runs 16 residues. CDR3 coding DNA: TGTGCCAGCAGCTTCTTGGGACTAGCGGGAATCCATGAGCAGTTCTTC. It specifies CASSFLGLAGIHEQFF.

This clonotype was detected a few times. CDR3 protein: CASSQVGKYEQYF. The CDR3 DNA reads TGCGCCAGCAGCCAAGTCGGAAAATACGAGCAGTACTTC. V gene TRBV4-1 combines with J gene TRBJ2-7; D remains unclear. This CDR3 comprises 13 residues. Trimming shortened V by 1 base and J by 4 bases, and 8 bases separated the two germline ends. Germline CDR1 MGHRA, CDR2 YSYEKL.

The V call is TRBV12-3 or TRBV12-4, the J call TRBJ2-1; D uncertain. The length of the CDR3 is 13 residues. The ends were cut back, 1 base at V and 8 bases at J, with 9 bases in the middle. For the CDR3, the DNA is TGTGCCAGCAGTTTAGACGGAGTCCATGAGCAGTTCTTC. This codes for CASSLDGVHEQFF.

In its sample, this clonotype was seen a few times. J is TRBJ2-7 and V is TRBV18; D not certain. The CDR3 is 17 amino acids. The germline V and J ends were trimmed by 2 bases and 1 base, with 18 bases remaining between them. CDR1 KGHSH and CDR2 LQKENI come from the germline V gene. CDR3 protein: CASSPRSGSPVSYEQYF. CDR3 DNA: TGTGCCAGCTCACCAAGGTCCGGATCTCCCGTTTCCTACGAGCAGTACTTC.

The sample holds a few counts of this clonotype. The chain employs TRBV12-3 or TRBV12-4 and TRBJ1-4; D remains ambiguous. CDR3 length: 14 amino acids. Between the trimmed V and J ends, which lost 2 bases and 6 bases, there was a span of 10 bases. The CDR3 is CASSLRTSYEKLFF. CDR3 in DNA: TGTGCCAGCAGTTTAAGAACTTCCTATGAAAAACTGTTTTTT.

V is TRBV29-1 and J is TRBJ2-7, with D perhaps being TRBD1 or TRBD2 (7 bases each). The DNA end lines up better with TRBJ2-5; the J call may be wrong. The CDR3 covers 12 residues. Germline CDR1 is SQVTM and CDR2 is ANQGSEA. Here the CDR3 DNA reads TGCAGCGTGCAGGGGGGGTGGGAGACCCAGTACTTC. Encoded protein: CSVQGGWETQYF.

The V call is TRBV7-2, the J call TRBJ2-7; tentatively, D is TRBD1 (6 bases). V lost 10 bases and J lost 4, with 17 bases in between. Germline V lookup: CDR1 SGHTA, CDR2 FQGNSA. The CDR3 has 13 amino acids. In nucleotides, the CDR3 is TGTGCCACCAGACATACAGGGTTATACGAGCAGTACTTC. It encodes CATRHTGLYEQYF.

Notes on this clonotype: Germline and junction disagree at one end, which may indicate a read error. The chain employs TRBV2 and TRBJ2-7; D tentatively reads TRBD1 or TRBD2 (6 bases each). The CDR3 sequence is 17 residues long. The germline V gene has CDR1 SNHLY and CDR2 FYNNEI. This chain's CDR3 is CTSSGGEDVRGAYEQYF. CDR3 sequence (DNA): TGTACCAGCAGTGGAGGGGAGGATGTCAGGGGAGCCTACGAGCAGTACTTC.

J is TRBJ2-7 and V is TRBV7-8, with D maybe TRBD2 (6 bases). The CDR3 has 17 amino acids. CDR1 is SGHVS and CDR2 is FQNEAQ in the germline V gene. Trimming took 4 bases from V and 4 from J, leaving 23 bases between them. The CDR3: CASSSKPGLSLRYEQYF. The CDR3 DNA sequence: TGTGCCAGCAGCTCAAAGCCGGGACTCTCCTTGAGGTACGAGCAGTACTTC.

This rearrangement joins TRBV7-9 to TRBJ2-3; TRBD2 aligns across 12 bases. The CDR3 has 16 residues. V lost 5 bases, J lost 3 bases, and 6 bases stayed unmatched. From germline, CDR1 is SEHNR and CDR2 FQNEAQ (reference sequence). The CDR3 reads CASSHPSGRATDTQYF. In nucleotides, the CDR3 is TGTGCCAGCAGCCACCCTAGCGGGAGGGCGACAGATACGCAGTATTTT.

This clonotype has only a few counts. The chain employs TRBV11-1 and TRBJ2-1; 9 nucleotides line up with TRBD2. V gave up 5 bases and J gave up 7 bases; unmatched junction bases: 15. This CDR3 comprises 17 residues. The germline gives CDR1 SGHAT, CDR2 FQDESV (reference sequence). Written as DNA, the CDR3 is TGTGCCAGCAGCCCCCGAGCCCAGCGGGGGGCTCGGAATGAGCAGTTCTTC. Translating gives CASSPRAQRGARNEQFF.

J is TRBJ2-1 and V is TRBV20-1; D unresolved. V shed 0 bases and J shed 4 bases, with 10 bases lying between them. CDR1 and CDR2 from the germline V gene are DFQATT and SNEGSKA (reference sequence). CDR3 length: 14 amino acids. The CDR3 DNA is TGCAGTGCTAGAGATCAAAACCGTTACAATGAGCAGTTCTTC. This gives the protein CSARDQNRYNEQFF.

The rearrangement joins TRBV7-2 to TRBJ2-7; the match to TRBD2 covers 13 bases. The DNA end is more similar to TRBJ2-5, so the J call may be wrong. Germline lookup yields CDR1 SGHTA and CDR2 FQGNSA. The CDR3 totals 15 residues. The CDR3 spells CASTTGTSGAETQYF. The DNA of the CDR3 is TGTGCCAGCACCACAGGGACTAGCGGGGCAGAGACCCAGTACTTC.

The chain recombines TRBV7-2 with TRBJ2-7; D gene ambiguous. Germline V CDR1 and CDR2: SGHTA, FQGNSA. CDR3 length equals 13 residues. Deletions cut 5 bases from V and 7 bases from J, with 15 bases between. For the CDR3, the DNA is TGTGCCAGCAGCCCGAACCCCAACAATGAGCAGTACTTC. Translation gives CASSPNPNNEQYF.

This clonotype appeared a few times. The chain combines TRBV12-3 or TRBV12-4 with TRBJ2-1; 7 bases match TRBD2. The CDR3 consists of 12 residues. J lost 10 bases, V lost 5 bases, and 5 bases had no gene match. CDR3 DNA sequence: TGTGCCAGCAGTACCGGGACTACAGAGCAGTTCTTC. Encoded protein: CASSTGTTEQFF.

This sequence joins TRBV5-1 and TRBJ2-7; D is undetermined. The CDR3 length is 13 residues. The ends were cut back, 2 bases at V and 2 bases at J, with 8 bases in the middle. Per germline, CDR1 SGHRS and CDR2 YFSETQ. The CDR3 sequence is CASSFEVTYEQYF. Written as DNA, the CDR3 is TGCGCCAGCAGCTTTGAGGTTACCTACGAGCAGTACTTC.

The chain recombines TRBV29-1 with TRBJ1-1; D unclear. V lost 4 bases and J 1 base, leaving 7 bases between the germline ends. This CDR3 has 12 residues. Looked up from germline, CDR1 is SQVTM and CDR2 is ANQGSEA. The CDR3 reads CSVAYRNTEAFF. DNA for the CDR3: TGCAGCGTTGCATACAGGAACACTGAAGCTTTCTTT.